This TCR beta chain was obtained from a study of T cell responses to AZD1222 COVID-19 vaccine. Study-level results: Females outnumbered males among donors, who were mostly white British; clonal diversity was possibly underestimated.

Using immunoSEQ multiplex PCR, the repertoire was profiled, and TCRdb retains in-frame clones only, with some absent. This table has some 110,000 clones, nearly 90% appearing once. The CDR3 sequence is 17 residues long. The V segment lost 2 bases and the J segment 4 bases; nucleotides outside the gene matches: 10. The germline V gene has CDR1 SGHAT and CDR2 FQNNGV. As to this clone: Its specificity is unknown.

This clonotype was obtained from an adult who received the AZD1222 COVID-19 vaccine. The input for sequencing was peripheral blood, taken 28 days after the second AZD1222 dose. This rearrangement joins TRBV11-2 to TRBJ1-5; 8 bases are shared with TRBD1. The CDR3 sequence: CASSLIGQGAGNQPQHF. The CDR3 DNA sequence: TGTGCCAGCAGCTTAATCGGCCAGGGGGCGGGAAATCAGCCCCAGCATTTT.